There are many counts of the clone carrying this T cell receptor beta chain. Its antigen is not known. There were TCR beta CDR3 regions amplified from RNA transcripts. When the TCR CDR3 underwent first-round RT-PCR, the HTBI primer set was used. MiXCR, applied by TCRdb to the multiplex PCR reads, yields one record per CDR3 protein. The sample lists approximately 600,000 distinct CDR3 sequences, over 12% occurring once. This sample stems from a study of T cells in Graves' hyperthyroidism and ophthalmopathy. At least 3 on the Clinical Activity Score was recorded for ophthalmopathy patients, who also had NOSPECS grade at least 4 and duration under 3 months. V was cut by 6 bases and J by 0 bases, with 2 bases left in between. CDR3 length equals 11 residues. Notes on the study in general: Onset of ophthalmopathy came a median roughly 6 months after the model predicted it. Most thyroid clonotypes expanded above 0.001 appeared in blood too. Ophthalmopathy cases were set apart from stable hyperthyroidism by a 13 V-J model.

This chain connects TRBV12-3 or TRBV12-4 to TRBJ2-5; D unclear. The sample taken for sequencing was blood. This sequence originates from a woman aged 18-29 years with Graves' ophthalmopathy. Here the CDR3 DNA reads TGTGCCAGCAGGGACCAAGAGACCCAGTACTTC. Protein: CASRDQETQYF.